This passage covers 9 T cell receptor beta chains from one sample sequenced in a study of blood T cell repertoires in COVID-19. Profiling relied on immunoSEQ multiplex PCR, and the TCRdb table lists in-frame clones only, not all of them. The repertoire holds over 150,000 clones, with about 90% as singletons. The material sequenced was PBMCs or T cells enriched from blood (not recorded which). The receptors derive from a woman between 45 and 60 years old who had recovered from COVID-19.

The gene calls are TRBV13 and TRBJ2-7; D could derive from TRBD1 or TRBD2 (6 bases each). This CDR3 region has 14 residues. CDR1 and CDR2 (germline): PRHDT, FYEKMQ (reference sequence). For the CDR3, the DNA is TGTGCAAGCGGGCAGGCAGGGGTCTTGTACGAGCAGTACTTC. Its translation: CASGQAGVLYEQYF.

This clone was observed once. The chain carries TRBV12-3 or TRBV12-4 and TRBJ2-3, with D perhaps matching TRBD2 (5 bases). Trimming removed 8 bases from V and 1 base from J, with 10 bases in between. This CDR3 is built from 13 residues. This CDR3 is CASRNSGTDTQYF. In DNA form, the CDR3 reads TGTGCCAGCCGGAATAGCGGCACAGATACGCAGTATTTT.

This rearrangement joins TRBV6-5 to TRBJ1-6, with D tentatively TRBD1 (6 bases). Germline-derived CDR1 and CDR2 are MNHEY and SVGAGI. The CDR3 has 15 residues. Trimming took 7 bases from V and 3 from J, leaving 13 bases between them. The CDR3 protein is CASKGGQNYNSPLHF. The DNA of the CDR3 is TGTGCCAGCAAAGGTGGACAGAACTATAATTCACCCCTCCACTTT.

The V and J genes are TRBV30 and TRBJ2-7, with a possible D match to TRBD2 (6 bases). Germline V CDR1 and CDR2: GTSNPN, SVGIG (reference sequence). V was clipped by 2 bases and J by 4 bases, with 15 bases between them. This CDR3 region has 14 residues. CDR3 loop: CAWSWRAGIYEQYF. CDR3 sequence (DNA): TGTGCCTGGAGTTGGAGGGCGGGGATTTACGAGCAGTACTTC.

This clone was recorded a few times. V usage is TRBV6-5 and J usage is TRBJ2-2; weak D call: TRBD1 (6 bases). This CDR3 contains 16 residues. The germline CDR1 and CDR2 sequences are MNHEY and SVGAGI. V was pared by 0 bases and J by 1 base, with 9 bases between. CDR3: CASSYSMGQNTGELFF. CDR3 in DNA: TGTGCCAGCAGTTACTCGATGGGACAGAACACCGGGGAGCTGTTTTTT.

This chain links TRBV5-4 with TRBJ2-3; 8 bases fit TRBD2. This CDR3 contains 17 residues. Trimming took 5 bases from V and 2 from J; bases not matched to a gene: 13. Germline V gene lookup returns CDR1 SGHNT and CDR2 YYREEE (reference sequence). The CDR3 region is CASRPNRAGGDTDTQYF. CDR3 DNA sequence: TGTGCCAGCAGACCAAACAGGGCGGGGGGTGACACAGATACGCAGTATTTT.

The CDR3 region has the DNA TGTGCCTGGAGTCCCGGGACAGACAATTCACCCCTCCACTTT. Amino acid sequence: CAWSPGTDNSPLHF. The chain employs TRBV30 and TRBJ1-6; 7 nucleotides line up with TRBD1. CDR3 size: 14 residues. The germline CDR1 and CDR2 sequences are GTSNPN and SVGIG (reference sequence). Unmatched junction bases numbered 5, after V lost 2 bases and J lost 7 bases.

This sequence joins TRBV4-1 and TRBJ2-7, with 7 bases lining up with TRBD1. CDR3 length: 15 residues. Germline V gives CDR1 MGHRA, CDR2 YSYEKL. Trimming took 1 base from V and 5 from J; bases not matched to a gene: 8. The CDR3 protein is CASSQVRKGADEQYF. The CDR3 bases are TGCGCCAGCAGCCAAGTTCGAAAGGGGGCGGACGAGCAGTACTTC.

For the CDR3, the DNA is TGCGCCAGCAGCCCCCTAGCGGGAGTCTCCTACAATGAGCAGTTCTTC. Translation: CASSPLAGVSYNEQFF. The chain is built from TRBV5-1 and TRBJ2-1, with TRBD2 identical over 10 bases. Germline V lookup: CDR1 SGHRS, CDR2 YFSETQ. CDR3 length: 16 amino acids. Trimming took 4 bases from V and 0 from J; bases not matched to a gene: 4.